This T cell receptor (beta chain) comes out of a study of T cells expressing NK-cell markers. The CDR3 spans 16 residues. Germline V gives CDR1 LGHDT, CDR2 YNNKEL (reference sequence). Production of TCR beta cDNA relied on 5'RACE template switching with UMIs. TCRdb re-analyzed the 5' RACE reads; it lists each CDR3 protein once, without DNA. This specimen shows about half a million distinct CDR3 sequences; the ten leading clones hold around 1.4%. The receptor's source is a woman in her fifties or sixties in good health. The V and J genes are TRBV3-1 and TRBJ1-1. The sample comprised blood T cells: a sorted CD56 or NKG2C T cell subset, CD4+ or CD8+ T cells, or bulk PBMC T cells (not recorded which). The CDR3 protein is CASSQESGRWNTEAFF.